Listed below are T cell receptor beta chains from one sample, sequenced in a study of T cells in Graves' hyperthyroidism and ophthalmopathy. TCRdb independently ran MiXCR on the multiplex PCR reads; one entry per CDR3 protein. The sample lists roughly 180,000 distinct CDR3 sequences, 17% occurring once. Sequenced: blood. Every receptor here comes from a woman between 50 and 59 years old with Graves' hyperthyroidism. The conserved cysteine and the conserved F or W are not part of the CDR3 here. Each record gives: V gene, CDR3 protein.

>TRBV19
ASSSDRGSNQPQH
>TRBV7-9
ASSFFGLEETQY
>TRBV2
ASSGVTSSNQPQH
>TRBV28
ASSGTVRYEKLF
>TRBV6-5
ASSYPQGQGNTEAF
>TRBV12-3/TRBV12-4
ASTRGQGSEQF
>TRBV6-2/TRBV6-3
ASSYAETQY
>TRBV19
ASSRLAGDEQF
>TRBV12-3/TRBV12-4
ASSFPDRANYGYT
>TRBV5-5
ASSFDSLNTGELF
>TRBV18
ASSPRQGTSEQY
>TRBV5-1
ASSSAGTGAREQY
>TRBV9
ASSVTDSSYNSPLH
>TRBV7-6
ASSALPGLGANTEAF
>TRBV19
ASSAKTTRSSPLH
>TRBV28
ASSPSGRTSTDTQY
>TRBV24-1
ATSDRGRGLGEQF
>TRBV11-2
ASSLVGSLAGGGETQY
>TRBV5-1
ASSLEAGRNNSPLH
>TRBV20-1
SAKRGEGYNSPLH
>TRBV29-1
SVGTGSYEQY
>TRBV28
ASSSSGGGNEKLF
>TRBV19
ASSFGQGRNSNQPQH
>TRBV6-5
ASSSGTIAENIQY
>TRBV7-2
ASSEIAGASNEQF
>TRBV7-9
ASSVNEGSEQY
>TRBV11-2
ASSKGLGGRETQY
>TRBV7-2
ASSGGRNEKLF
>TRBV7-2
ASRGVGGPYNEQF
>TRBV5-1
ASSLRTGAFDSGNTIY
>TRBV2
ASSEIGGSAGANVLT
>TRBV6-1
ASSEAGGQY
>TRBV19
ASSDAGGNHNEQF
>TRBV25-1
ASSEGPGNTIY
>TRBV4-1
ASSQDGRVGKNNSPLH
>TRBV7-2
ASAGRGGQLYGYT
>TRBV3-1
ASSQVPSVGGVFNIQY
>TRBV19
ASSTFQGWGNQPQH
>TRBV5-1
ASSAGLSYEQY
>TRBV30
AWRSQGTYEQY
>TRBV20-1
SAPGLAGALGGETQY
>TRBV27
ASSLGVGGLNEQF
>TRBV9
ASSVAITDTQY